What follows are 8 T cell receptor beta chains derived from one specimen sequenced in a study of identical twins. TCRdb processed the 5' RACE reads anew with MiXCR; each CDR3 protein has one entry. Among a few hundred thousand distinct CDR3 sequences listed, about 18% were seen once. The specimen was naive T cells sorted from blood. The receptor set was obtained from a man in his fifties or sixties in good health.

The V and J genes are TRBV5-1 and TRBJ1-3; D is undetermined. This CDR3 has 12 amino acids. Germline values: CDR1 SGHRS, CDR2 YFSETQ. Trimming pared 2 bases from V and 4 bases from J, leaving 4 bases between. The CDR3 sequence is CASSFEGNTIYF. CDR3 DNA: TGCGCCAGCAGCTTCGAAGGAAACACCATATATTTT.

The chain employs TRBV20-1 and TRBJ2-7; unclear D gene. CDR1 is DFQATT, CDR2 SNEGSKA, per germline (reference sequence). V lost 5 bases to trimming and J lost 0 bases, with 11 bases between them. This CDR3 has 13 amino acids. The CDR3 sequence: CSASQDPSYEQYF. CDR3 sequence (DNA): TGCAGTGCTTCTCAGGACCCCTCCTACGAGCAGTACTTC.

This clonotype was seen a single time. This clone may be a read error of a much larger clone one base away. CDR3 residues: CSSRDHLTGINEQFF. In nucleotides, the CDR3 is TGCAGTTCTAGAGACCATCTGACAGGGATCAATGAGCAGTTCTTC. J is TRBJ2-1 and V is TRBV20-1, with 7 positions matching TRBD1. The length of the CDR3 is 15 residues. Germline V gives CDR1 DFQATT, CDR2 SNEGSKA (reference sequence).

In this sample, this clonotype turned up a few times. The rearrangement uses TRBV29-1 and TRBJ2-7; D is perhaps TRBD2 (5 bases). There are 15 residues in the CDR3. With 0 bases removed from V and 0 bases from J, the gap between germline ends came to 12 bases. From germline, CDR1 is SQVTM and CDR2 ANQGSEA. CDR3 in amino acids: CSVEDRRTSSYEQYF. The CDR3 DNA reads TGCAGCGTTGAAGATAGGAGGACTTCCTCCTACGAGCAGTACTTC.

This clonotype came up a few times. This chain joins TRBV5-1 and TRBJ2-5; D is ambiguous. Trimming left V 2 bases short and J 0 bases short, with 8 bases between. The CDR3 consists of 14 residues. The germline V gene encodes CDR1 SGHRS and CDR2 YFSETQ. DNA of the CDR3: TGCGCCAGCAGCTTCTGGCAGTACCAAGAGACCCAGTACTTC. It is translated as CASSFWQYQETQYF.

J is TRBJ2-1 and V is TRBV12-3 or TRBV12-4; perhaps TRBD2 as D (5 bases). This CDR3 is built from 13 residues. The ends were cut back, 1 base at V and 10 bases at J, with 11 bases in the middle. In DNA form, the CDR3 reads TGTGCCAGCAGTTTAGGAGGTCGGGAAGAGCAGTTCTTC. The encoded protein is CASSLGGREEQFF.

This clonotype was seen at least ten times. V is TRBV25-1 and J is TRBJ1-1; no firm D call. This CDR3 is 13 amino acids long. Germline CDR1 and CDR2: MGHDK and SYGVNS. Trimming pared 7 bases from V and 5 bases from J, leaving 14 bases between. CDR3 in DNA: TGTGCCAGCACCGGCACCGGTAGGACTGAAGCTTTCTTT. Encoded protein: CASTGTGRTEAFF.

This clonotype has a handful of counts. This chain uses TRBV9 with TRBJ2-1; TRBD2 matches 11 bases. The germline gives CDR1 SGDLS, CDR2 YYNGEE. Trimming at V came to 2 bases and at J to 8 bases, leaving 3 bases not matched to a gene. The CDR3 is 14 residues long. The CDR3 nucleotides are TGTGCCAGCAGCGTTAGCGGGGGGGACCATGAGCAGTTCTTC. Translation gives CASSVSGGDHEQFF.